The clone carrying this TCR beta chain has at least ten counts. This specimen belongs to a study of low-dose radiotherapy and immunotherapy resistance in tumors. Study context: Cohort 1 was treated with 0.5 Gy per fraction at 2-week intervals, amounting to 6.5 Gy overall.

Gene-specific TRAV and TRBV primers were used for first-strand cDNA, covering alpha and beta chains. TCRs were put through approximately 20 PCR cycles of amplification with Phusion. A constant-region primer and the V-primer adapter served as the primer pair. TCRdb analysed the reads with MiXCR anew, one entry per CDR3 protein. The top ten clones hold about 1.3% of a sample with tens of thousands of distinct CDR3 sequences, around 17% of them seen once. Time point specified: after trial treatment. Treatment of the sample: LDRT plus nivolumab, ipilimumab, low-dose cyclophosphamide and aspirin (RACIN trial). Low-dose radiotherapy and low-dose cyclophosphamide, together with aspirin, ipilimumab and nivolumab, were given to donors. This clonotype originated in a male donor with prostate cancer. Sequenced here: PBMCs, sampled after low-dose radiotherapy plus immunotherapy.

The CDR3 bases are TGTGCCACCAGTCCGATCCAGCTAGCGGGTTACAATGAGCAGTTCTTC. Translated, it gives CATSPIQLAGYNEQFF. The chain employs TRBV15 and TRBJ2-1, with 8 bases fitting TRBD2. After removal of 6 bases from V and 4 bases from J, the junction contained 11 bases not matched to a gene. This CDR3 contains 16 residues. Germline V gives CDR1 LNHNV, CDR2 YYDKDF (reference sequence).